Following are 22 T cell receptor beta chains from one sample sequenced in a study of T cell responses to AZD1222 COVID-19 vaccine. This table comes from immunoSEQ multiplex PCR, and its TCRdb copy is limited to in-frame clones, with some not included. This sample has around 120,000 clones, with roughly 90% found just once. Source: peripheral blood, taken on day 0 of AZD1222 vaccination. The receptors come from an adult in good health.

The gene calls are TRBV6-5 and TRBJ2-3; D is ambiguous. V was trimmed by 2 bases and J by 4 bases, leaving 7 bases between them. Per germline, CDR1 MNHEY and CDR2 SVGAGI. The CDR3 is 13 residues long. The CDR3, as DNA: TGTGCCAGCAGTTACGGGTTCCCAGATACGCAGTATTTT. This translates into CASSYGFPDTQYF.

V is TRBV6-5 and J is TRBJ2-7; no clear D. Germline V gene lookup returns CDR1 MNHEY and CDR2 SVGAGI. CDR3 length: 11 residues. V shed 6 bases and J shed 5 bases, with 8 bases lying between them. The CDR3, as DNA: TGTGCCAGCAGGGCTCGTAACGAGCAGTACTTC. This encodes CASRARNEQYF.

The CDR3 bases are TGTGCCAGCAGCCCTGGTGATCCGATCTCTGGAAACACCATATATTTT. Translating gives CASSPGDPISGNTIYF. The chain carries TRBV7-9 and TRBJ1-3; D is unclear. CDR3 length: 16 residues. The ends were cut back, 5 bases at V and 0 bases at J, with 14 bases in the middle. Germline lookup yields CDR1 SEHNR and CDR2 FQNEAQ (reference sequence).

V usage is TRBV2 and J usage is TRBJ2-7; 7 bases align to TRBD2. The V gene end was trimmed by 7 bases and the J gene end by 7 bases; junction bases not matched to a gene: 13. The germline V gene encodes CDR1 SNHLY and CDR2 FYNNEI. The CDR3 loop spans 14 amino acids. The CDR3 sequence is CASNSWGAGREQYF. DNA for the CDR3: TGTGCCAGCAACTCCTGGGGAGCCGGGAGGGAGCAGTACTTC.

This sequence joins TRBV14 and TRBJ1-2, with D perhaps TRBD1 (6 bases). CDR1 is SGHDN and CDR2 is FVKESK in the germline V gene. This CDR3 region has 16 residues. Trimming removed 2 bases from V and 4 bases from J, with 17 bases in between. The CDR3 reads CASSQYQTGLGYGYTF. The CDR3 coding sequence is TGTGCCAGCAGCCAATACCAGACAGGTCTCGGCTATGGCTACACCTTC.

The chain uses TRBV5-8 and TRBJ2-1; 11 bases are a match to TRBD2. The junction had 4 bases not matched to a gene; V was cut back by 5 bases and J by 3 bases. Germline V CDR1 and CDR2: SGHTS, YDEGEE. This CDR3 comprises 15 residues. The CDR3, as DNA: TGTGCCAGCAGGACGACTAGCGGGAACTACAATGAGCAGTTCTTC. Translated: CASRTTSGNYNEQFF. Supplemented by reference TRBV5-8 and TRBJ2-1, the full variable domain reads EAGVTQSPTHLIKTRGQQATLRCSPISGHTSVYWYQQALGLGLQFLLWYDEGEERNRGNFPPRFSGRQFPNYSSELNVNALELEDSALYLCASRTTSGNYNEQFFGPGTRLTVL.

The chain has TRBV9 and TRBJ2-1; 12 bases align to TRBD2. The length of the CDR3 is 15 residues. V lost 4 bases, J lost 2 bases, and 1 base stayed unmatched. Germline CDR1 is SGDLS and CDR2 is YYNGEE. CDR3 sequence: CASSSSGRAYNEQFF. The CDR3 nucleotides read TGTGCCAGCAGCTCTAGCGGGAGGGCCTACAATGAGCAGTTCTTC.

The J gene is TRBJ1-2, the V gene TRBV29-1, with a weak D call TRBD1 (5 bases). The V gene's germline CDR1 is SQVTM and CDR2 ANQGSEA. The CDR3 spans 13 residues. Trimming took off 4 bases at V and 4 bases at J, with 13 bases between the two ends. CDR3 loop: CSVGQLNAYGYTF. The CDR3 bases are TGCAGCGTTGGACAGCTCAATGCCTATGGCTACACCTTC.

The chain is built from TRBV6-6 and TRBJ1-2; perhaps TRBD1 as D (5 bases). Deletions cut 4 bases from V and 6 bases from J, with 12 bases between. Per the germline V gene, CDR1 is MNHNY and CDR2 is SVGAGI (reference sequence). This CDR3 is 13 amino acids long. The CDR3 nucleotides are TGTGCCAGCAGTTGGTCACAGGTCCATGGCTACACCTTC. Amino acid sequence: CASSWSQVHGYTF.

This sequence joins TRBV5-4 and TRBJ1-5; D unresolved. V dropped 6 bases and J dropped 6 bases, with 13 bases sitting between them. The CDR3 loop spans 13 amino acids. The germline V gene encodes CDR1 SGHNT and CDR2 YYREEE (reference sequence). Here the CDR3 reads CASTPGRAQPQHF. The CDR3 nucleotides read TGTGCCAGCACCCCCGGGAGGGCTCAGCCCCAGCATTTT.

This chain links TRBV6-1 with TRBJ1-5; the D gene is possibly TRBD1 (6 bases). Trimming took 1 base from V and 2 from J, leaving 9 bases between them. Germline lookup yields CDR1 MNHNS and CDR2 SASEGT. The CDR3 has 15 amino acids. The CDR3 region is CASSEGRGGNQPQHF. In nucleotides, the CDR3 is TGTGCCAGCAGTGAAGGCAGGGGTGGCAATCAGCCCCAGCATTTT.

The chain couples TRBV2 to TRBJ1-5, with TRBD1 matching 9 bases. Trimming at V came to 5 bases and at J to 0 bases, leaving 5 bases not matched to a gene. This CDR3 has 16 residues. The V gene's germline CDR1 is SNHLY and CDR2 FYNNEI. CDR3 coding DNA: TGTGCCAGCAGTATCGGACAGGGGTTTAGCAATCAGCCCCAGCATTTT. It specifies CASSIGQGFSNQPQHF.

The chain employs TRBV27 and TRBJ2-3; 8 nucleotides line up with TRBD1. J gave up 2 bases and V 6 bases, and 7 bases lay outside the gene matches. Germline V gives CDR1 MNHEY, CDR2 SMNVEV (reference sequence). CDR3 length: 15 amino acids. The CDR3 bases are TGTGCCAGCAGGTGGACAGGGAGTAACACAGATACGCAGTATTTT. Amino acids: CASRWTGSNTDTQYF.

The gene calls are TRBV5-1 and TRBJ2-1; D is possibly TRBD1 or TRBD2 (5 bases each). The germline gives CDR1 SGHRS, CDR2 YFSETQ. The ends were cut back, 0 bases at V and 5 bases at J, with 12 bases in the middle. There are 15 residues in the CDR3. CDR3 DNA: TGCGCCAGCAGCTTGGCAACCGGGGCCCACAATGAGCAGTTCTTC. Amino acids: CASSLATGAHNEQFF.

The chain uses TRBV6-2 or TRBV6-3 and TRBJ1-2; D may be TRBD1 (5 bases). Trimming shortened V by 3 bases and J by 4 bases, and 18 bases separated the two germline ends. This CDR3 region has 16 residues. CDR1 MNHEY and CDR2 SVGEGT come from the germline V gene. CDR3 residues: CASSYGPDTGSYGYTF. The DNA for the CDR3 is TGTGCCAGCAGTTATGGTCCGGACACAGGAAGCTATGGCTACACCTTC.

This clone was detected once. The rearrangement joins TRBV25-1 to TRBJ1-1, with D perhaps TRBD1 (5 bases). Looked up from germline, CDR1 is MGHDK and CDR2 is SYGVNS. The CDR3 sequence is 13 residues long. Trimming pared 5 bases from V and 3 bases from J, leaving 10 bases between. This CDR3 reads CASSRGPYTEAFF. In nucleotides, the CDR3 is TGTGCCAGCAGTAGGGGCCCTTACACTGAAGCTTTCTTT.

This clone has more than one count but fewer than ten. In nucleotides, the CDR3 is TGCGCCAGCAGCTTGGCGGGAAGTGGGGAGACCCAGTACTTC. The encoded protein is CASSLAGSGETQYF. The V and J genes are TRBV5-1 and TRBJ2-5; tentative D call: TRBD2 (5 bases). The CDR3 spans 14 residues. With 0 bases removed from V and 5 bases from J, the gap between germline ends came to 11 bases. The germline V gene has CDR1 SGHRS and CDR2 YFSETQ.

V usage is TRBV12-3 or TRBV12-4 and J usage is TRBJ1-2, with D tentatively TRBD1 (5 bases). V gave up 10 bases and J gave up 3 bases, with 12 bases separating them. CDR3 length: 12 amino acids. CDR3: CANGGVYYGYTF. CDR3 in DNA: TGTGCCAACGGGGGGGTCTACTATGGCTACACCTTC.

The CDR3: CASSQEWVAGGRPYEQYF. Written as DNA, the CDR3 is TGTGCCAGCAGCCAAGAATGGGTAGCGGGAGGTCGACCCTACGAGCAGTACTTC. The chain has TRBV4-2 and TRBJ2-7, with 10 nucleotides matching TRBD2. Germline V gene lookup returns CDR1 LGHNA and CDR2 YNFKEQ. The CDR3 is made up of 18 amino acids. V shed 0 bases, J shed 2 bases, and the junction held 10 bases outside the gene matches.

The rearrangement uses TRBV14 and TRBJ2-1; D unclear. V lost 3 bases, J lost 12 bases, and 18 bases lay in between. The length of the CDR3 is 14 residues. Germline CDR1 is SGHDN and CDR2 is FVKESK. Here the CDR3 reads CASSQSGSPFRQFF. Here the CDR3 DNA reads TGTGCCAGCAGCCAGTCCGGGTCACCGTTTAGGCAGTTCTTC. The full variable domain, completed using reference TRBV14 and TRBJ2-1, is EAGVTQFPSHSVIEKGQTVTLRCDPISGHDNLYWYRRVMGKEIKFLLHFVKESKQDESGMPNNRFLAERTGGTYSTLKVQPAELEDSGVYFCASSQSGSPFRQFFGPGTRLTVL.

This chain joins TRBV5-1 and TRBJ1-2; a weak D match, TRBD1 (6 bases). CDR3 length: 15 residues. Germline assignment: CDR1 SGHRS and CDR2 YFSETQ. Trimming removed 4 bases from V and 5 bases from J, with 18 bases in between. The CDR3 sequence is CASSVPEGDTYGYTF. CDR3 coding DNA: TGCGCCAGCAGCGTCCCGGAGGGGGACACATATGGCTACACCTTC.

This sequence joins TRBV7-9 and TRBJ1-1; D is undetermined. CDR1 SEHNR and CDR2 FQNEAQ come from the germline V gene (reference sequence). The CDR3 length is 15 residues. V shed 2 bases and J shed 1 base, with 11 bases lying between them. DNA for the CDR3: TGTGCCAGCAGCTTACCGTTCGAGGAGAACACTGAAGCTTTCTTT. Protein: CASSLPFEENTEAFF.